The T cell receptor beta chain described here comes from a study of cytomegalovirus exposure and HLA in healthy donors. Regarding the study as a whole: It was reportedly the case that the classifier diagnosed cytomegalovirus status with high specificity and sensitivity. Within the 130 or so validation repertoires, first-cohort TCR clusters tended to co-occur, according to a later analysis. Three CMV-associated chains proved CMV antigen-specific in vitro. Most TCRs appeared rarely, but some public TCRs recurred in many donors.

Comments on this clone: The target antigen is unknown.

CDR3 length: 13 amino acids. Germline V gives CDR1 GTSNPN, CDR2 SVGIG (reference sequence). Trimming took 3 bases from V and 1 from J, leaving 10 bases between them. The assay was immunoSEQ multiplex PCR, and TCRdb's table has in-frame clones only and misses some. The profile shows 40,000 to 60,000 clones, about 94% of them singletons. V usage is TRBV30 and J usage is TRBJ2-7; D call uncertain. The sample consisted of PBMCs. The sequence was obtained from a woman younger than 35 in good health and CMV-seropositive. CDR3 nucleotide sequence: TGTGCCTGGAGCATAGGCAGGTCCTACGAGCAGTACTTC. Translating it yields CAWSIGRSYEQYF.